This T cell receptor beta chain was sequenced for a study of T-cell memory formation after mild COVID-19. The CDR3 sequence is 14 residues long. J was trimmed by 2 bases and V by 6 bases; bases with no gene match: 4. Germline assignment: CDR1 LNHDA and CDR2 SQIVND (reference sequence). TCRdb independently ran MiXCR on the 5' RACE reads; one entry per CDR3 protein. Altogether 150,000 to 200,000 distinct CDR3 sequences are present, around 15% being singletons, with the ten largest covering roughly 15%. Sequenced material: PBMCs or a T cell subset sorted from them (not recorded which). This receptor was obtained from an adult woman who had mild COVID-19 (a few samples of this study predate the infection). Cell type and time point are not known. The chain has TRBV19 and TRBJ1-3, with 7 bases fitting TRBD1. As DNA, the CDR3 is TGTGCCAGTAGGACAGGGACGACTGGAAACACCATATATTTT. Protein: CASRTGTTGNTIYF.